The T cell receptor (beta chain) described here comes from a study of shared clonotypes between healthy human individuals. Regarding the study as a whole: Only blood was sampled; tissue repertoires likely differ.

Method: immunoSEQ multiplex PCR; TCRdb's copy keeps in-frame clones and lacks some. The table has about 1.4 million clones, around 95% seen once. Germline V gene lookup returns CDR1 SQVTM and CDR2 ANQGSEA. V lost 6 bases, J lost 8 bases, and 10 bases lay in between. The CDR3 spans 11 residues. Note on this clone: Its antigen is not identified.

Every donor, a Caucasian adult, lived in Nashville, Tennessee. The chain couples TRBV29-1 to TRBJ1-4, with D uncertain. Specimen: naive CD4+ T cells sorted from blood. Subset: CD45RA+ positively selected. The TCR originated in a man under 40 in good health. CDR3 sequence reads: CSVGYSEKLFF. The DNA for the CDR3 is TGCAGCGTCGGATACAGCGAAAAACTGTTTTTT.